Included here is one TCR beta chain sequence, with context. Its matching antigen is unknown. The data were obtained in a study of cytomegalovirus exposure and HLA in healthy donors. Regarding the study as a whole: The productive fraction for most TCR beta V segments was about 90% or about 30% in an earlier analysis.

Germline lookup yields CDR1 MNHEY and CDR2 SVGAGI. The CDR3 loop spans 14 amino acids. The ends were cut back, 4 bases at V and 3 bases at J, with 10 bases in the middle. The PCR was carried out with 60 Vbeta primers and 13 Jbeta primers. Libraries were prepared by immunoSEQ multiplex PCR; TCRdb keeps only in-frame clonotypes and omits some of them. The sample yields more than 85,000 clones, approximately 68% seen once. The sequencing input was PBMCs. This receptor was obtained from a woman between 18 and 29 years old in good health and CMV-seropositive. The V call is TRBV6-5, the J call TRBJ1-5; D is ambiguous. The CDR3 loop reads CASSSDGFNQPQHF. DNA for the CDR3: TGTGCCAGCAGTTCCGACGGGTTCAATCAGCCCCAGCATTTT.